This TCR beta chain was sequenced for a study of blood T cell repertoires in COVID-19. For the study at large: Acute and convalescent COVID-19 specimens originated in the United States, Italy and Spain. PBMCs, B-cell-depleted T cells, or T cells were the source of the cDNA or gDNA that made up the material.

Authors' analysis steps: Amplification of reference gene primers was used by the study to estimate nucleated cell counts. TCRdb keeps only in-frame clones here, not all; method: immunoSEQ multiplex PCR. V, J and clone size are those of that table, while D and trimming were read from the DNA. The sample shows 81,000 or so clones, roughly four fifths of them seen only once. Germline-derived CDR1 and CDR2 are GTSNPN and SVGIG (reference sequence). The length of the CDR3 is 13 residues. V trimming: 0 bases; J trimming: 7 bases; junction bases outside the gene matches: 3. The sequence came from a human donor in a cohort sampled during active COVID-19. V usage is TRBV30 and J usage is TRBJ2-4; 7 positions agree with TRBD1. The sequenced material came from peripheral blood. CDR3 bases: TGTGCCTGGAGTGTCAGGGGGTTGAACATTCAGTACTTC. Translation gives CAWSVRGLNIQYF.